Listed below are T cell receptor beta chains from one sample, sequenced in a study of identical twins. TCRdb reprocessed the 5' RACE reads via MiXCR and lists one record per CDR3 protein. The sample lists roughly 490,000 distinct CDR3 sequences, over 11% seen once, with approximately 1% in the top ten. This sample also belongs to another study, concerning yellow fever vaccine responses in identical twins.

Material: CD4+ T cells sorted from blood. The receptors stem from a woman between 18 and 30 years old in good health. The CDR3 runs from the conserved cysteine through the conserved F or W. The D gene is left open where the match is weak. Size is stated for part of the rows, as once, few or many counts, or as a class when the clone is expanded.

abundance | j_gene | v_gene | d_gene | CDR3nt | CDR3aa
. | TRBJ2-7 | TRBV29-1 | TRBD2 | TGCAGCGTGGTAGCGGGGGGTTCCTCCTACGAGCAGTACTTC | CSVVAGGSSYEQYF
few | TRBJ2-7 | TRBV27 | TRBD2 | TGTGCCAGCACCCCGCGAGCGGGAGCCGGAGAGCAGTACTTC | CASTPRAGAGEQYF
few | TRBJ2-1 | TRBV11-2 | TRBD1 | TGTGCCAGCCTCCCCGACAGGGCCTACAATGAGCAGTTCTTC | CASLPDRAYNEQFF
few | TRBJ2-1 | TRBV15 | TRBD2 | TGTGCCACCAGCAGACCTACTAGCGGAGTGATTTCGTACAATGAGCAGTTCTTC | CATSRPTSGVISYNEQFF
. | TRBJ2-5 | TRBV29-1 | . | TGCAGCACCCTAGAAAGTCAAGAGACCCAGTACTTC | CSTLESQETQYF
. | TRBJ2-7 | TRBV7-9 | TRBD2 | TGTGCCGTAGAGACAAGCGGGAGGCCCACCTACGAGCAGTACTTC | CAVETSGRPTYEQYF
. | TRBJ2-2 | TRBV10-3 | . | TGTGCCATCAGTGAGTCGATGCAAACCGGGGAGCTGTTTTTT | CAISESMQTGELFF
few | TRBJ2-5 | TRBV20-1 | . | TGCAGTGCCAGCGCAGGGGGGGTGGAGACCCAGTACTTC | CSASAGGVETQYF
few | TRBJ2-5 | TRBV7-2 | . | TGTGCCAGCAGTCAGCTGGGGGGGCGCCTCCCCAGGGAGACCCAGTACTTC | CASSQLGGRLPRETQYF
many | TRBJ2-1 | TRBV4-3 | TRBD2 | TGCGCCAGCGGTCATAGCGGGAGTTCTGAGGCTGAGCAGTTCTTC | CASGHSGSSEAEQFF
. | TRBJ2-5 | TRBV15 | . | TGTGCCACCAGCAGAGTTCAAGGGGGGCAAGAGACCCAGTACTTC | CATSRVQGGQETQYF
many | TRBJ2-7 | TRBV7-9 | TRBD2 | TGTGCCAGCAGCCTCTCCCAAGGACTAGCGGGTCACGAGCAGTACTTC | CASSLSQGLAGHEQYF
. | TRBJ2-3 | TRBV20-1 | TRBD2 | TGCAGTGCTAGAGATCCGGGACTAGCGGGAAATAAGCAGTATTTT | CSARDPGLAGNKQYF
. | TRBJ2-7 | TRBV20-1 | TRBD1 | TGCAGTGCTAGCAGCTTCGACAGGGGGCTTGGTGAGCAGTACTTC | CSASSFDRGLGEQYF
. | TRBJ2-2 | TRBV7-2 | TRBD2 | TGTGCCAGCAGCACCCCGGCTGGCGGGAGCGCCGGGGAGCTGTTTTTT | CASSTPAGGSAGELFF
many | TRBJ2-3 | TRBV12-3/TRBV12-4 | . | TGTGCCAGCAGTCCTCGCGTCGCGAACACAGATACGCAGTATTTT | CASSPRVANTDTQYF
few | TRBJ2-3 | TRBV27 | TRBD2 | TGTGCCAGCAGAAGTAGCGGGAGGCGCACAGATACGCAGTATTTT | CASRSSGRRTDTQYF
. | TRBJ1-1 | TRBV7-9 | TRBD1 | TGTGCCAGCAGCTCCATCGCAGGGGGAAGTACTGAAGCTTTCTTT | CASSSIAGGSTEAFF
. | TRBJ2-7 | TRBV15 | TRBD2 | TGTGCCACCAGCAGGGGACTAGCGGCCTACGAGCAGTACTTC | CATSRGLAAYEQYF
many | TRBJ2-2 | TRBV5-1 | . | TGCGCCAGCAGCGCGGGCGACAGGCGCACCGGGGAGCTGTTTTTT | CASSAGDRRTGELFF
. | TRBJ2-3 | TRBV6-1 | . | TGTGCCAGCCTGCCAGGTTACACAGATACGCAGTATTTT | CASLPGYTDTQYF
. | TRBJ1-1 | TRBV12-3/TRBV12-4 | . | TGTGCCAGCGGCTGGGGTACAGGGCAAAACACTGAAGCTTTCTTT | CASGWGTGQNTEAFF
. | TRBJ2-2 | TRBV19 | . | TGTGCCAGTAGTATAGTCAGAGGGGATTGGGACACCGGGGAGCTGTTTTTT | CASSIVRGDWDTGELFF
many | TRBJ2-1 | TRBV3-1 | TRBD1 | TGTGCCAGCAGCCGACAGGGTGAGCAGTTCTTC | CASSRQGEQFF
. | TRBJ1-5 | TRBV23-1 | TRBD1 | TGCGCCAGCAGTCACCTGGGACAGTCGCAAAATCAGCCCCAGCATTTT | CASSHLGQSQNQPQHF
few | TRBJ2-7 | TRBV29-1 | TRBD2 | TGCAGCGCCGTGGGACTAGCGGGAGGAGGGTACGAGCAGTACTTC | CSAVGLAGGGYEQYF
. | TRBJ2-5 | TRBV12-3/TRBV12-4 | TRBD1 | TGTGCCAGCAGACTGGACAGGGCTCAGGAGACCCAGTACTTC | CASRLDRAQETQYF
. | TRBJ2-1 | TRBV7-9 | . | TGTGCCAGCAGCTTAGTAAGGGTAGGACAGCGGGCCAATGAGCAGTTCTTC | CASSLVRVGQRANEQFF
few | TRBJ1-2 | TRBV7-9 | . | TGTGCCAGCACTTGGGGGACAAGTAATGGCTACACCTTC | CASTWGTSNGYTF
. | TRBJ2-5 | TRBV11-2 | TRBD1 | TGTGCCAGCACACAGGGGGCGCGGGAAGAGACCCAGTACTTC | CASTQGAREETQYF
few | TRBJ1-1 | TRBV12-3/TRBV12-4 | . | TGTGCCAGCATCCCGGGACACAAAAAGAACACTGAAGCTTTCTTT | CASIPGHKKNTEAFF
. | TRBJ2-3 | TRBV7-9 | TRBD2 | TGTGCCAGCAGCTACCGACTAGCGGGAGAGACAGATACGCAGTATTTT | CASSYRLAGETDTQYF
many | TRBJ2-5 | TRBV18 | TRBD1 | TGTGCCAGCTCACCGGGACAGCAAGAGACCCAGTACTTC | CASSPGQQETQYF
few | TRBJ2-1 | TRBV29-1 | TRBD2 | TGCAGCGTTGACAATCCCGGGGGGAGGTACAATGAGCAGTTCTTC | CSVDNPGGRYNEQFF
. | TRBJ2-1 | TRBV3-1 | TRBD2 | TGTGCCAGCAGCCCGCGGGGGACTGGGGATGAGCAGTTCTTC | CASSPRGTGDEQFF